A single sample gave rise to the 18 T cell receptor beta chains below, sequenced in a study of T cells in Graves' hyperthyroidism and ophthalmopathy. What was amplified from RNA transcripts were TCR beta CDR3 regions. The TCR CDR3 was amplified in a first-round RT-PCR using the HTBI primer set. MiXCR, run by TCRdb on the multiplex PCR reads, gives a single entry per CDR3 protein. The table includes 500,000 to 650,000 distinct CDR3 sequences, 40% to 50% detected once. What was sequenced was peripheral blood or thyroid tissue (not recorded which). These receptors were taken from an adult woman with Graves' disease, either hyperthyroidism or ophthalmopathy (not recorded which).

The J gene is TRBJ2-5, the V gene TRBV24-1, with 12 bases matching TRBD2. V lost 4 bases and J lost 4; bases outside the gene matches: 6. CDR3 length: 16 residues. Germline-derived CDR1 and CDR2 are KGHDR and SFDVKD. The CDR3 is CATSDLTSGSPETQYF. The CDR3 DNA is TGTGCCACCAGTGACCTGACTAGCGGGAGCCCAGAGACCCAGTACTTC.

The chain recombines TRBV6-5 with TRBJ2-6; D is uncertain. V shed 6 bases and J shed 0 bases, with 12 bases lying between them. This CDR3 comprises 16 residues. Germline V gene sequence: CDR1 MNHEY, CDR2 SVGAGI. CDR3 DNA: TGTGCCAGCAGCCTAGGACCGACCTCTGGGGCCAACGTCCTGACTTTC. This codes for CASSLGPTSGANVLTF.

V gene TRBV2 combines with J gene TRBJ1-5; 8 bases align to TRBD1. V trimming: 9 bases; J trimming: 4 bases; junction bases outside the gene matches: 8. The CDR3 runs to 14 residues. The V gene's germline CDR1 is SNHLY and CDR2 FYNNEI. The CDR3 bases are TGTGCCAGTGCGAACAGGGGGTTTAATCAGCCCCAGCATTTT. It yields the protein CASANRGFNQPQHF.

This clonotype was observed many times. The chain is built from TRBV7-6 and TRBJ1-4; D not resolved. CDR3 length: 15 residues. Germline values: CDR1 SGHVS, CDR2 FNYEAQ. V lost 1 base to trimming and J lost 4 bases, with 10 bases between them. CDR3 sequence (DNA): TGTGCCAGCAGCTTAGTGCTGGGCGTTAATGAAAAACTGTTTTTT. This sequence encodes CASSLVLGVNEKLFF.

The V and J genes are TRBV7-2 and TRBJ2-7; 9 nucleotides match TRBD1. CDR3 length equals 16 residues. Germline V CDR1 and CDR2: SGHTA, FQGNSA. Trimming cost V 5 bases and J 2 bases; bases outside gene matches: 10. CDR3 sequence (DNA): TGTGCCAGCAGCCATGGACAGGGGCATACCGCCTACGAGCAGTACTTC. Protein: CASSHGQGHTAYEQYF.

In regard to this clonotype: This CDR3 is missing its conserved last phenylalanine or tryptophan, likely due to a read error. Because the CDR3's place on the DNA is in doubt, the DNA is left out and the CDR3 is given as listed by TCRdb. The chain combines TRBV29-1 with TRBJ1-1; the table's D call of TRBD1 was not tested on the DNA. CDR1 SQVTM and CDR2 ANQGSEA come from the germline V gene. The CDR3 length is 9 residues, termini included. CDR3 sequence reads: CSVVTGSNY.

Only one count was recorded for this clonotype. This chain links TRBV10-3 with TRBJ2-7; 8 positions match TRBD2. CDR1 is ENHRY and CDR2 is SYGVKD in the germline V gene. The CDR3 length is 17 residues. After removal of 3 bases from V and 5 bases from J, the junction contained 15 bases not matched to a gene. CDR3 DNA: TGTGCCATCAGTGAAGTTCTGGCGGGAGGCCCATCTAACGAGCAGTACTTC. Translation gives CAISEVLAGGPSNEQYF.

In this sample, this clonotype turned up many times. The chain joins TRBV5-1 to TRBJ2-2, with D possibly TRBD1 on 5 matching bases. CDR1 is SGHRS, CDR2 YFSETQ, per germline. The V and J ends lost 4 bases and 1 base respectively, with 26 bases between them. This CDR3 has 20 amino acids. The CDR3 loop reads CASSPARVGRGGMNTGELFF. In DNA, the CDR3 is TGCGCCAGCAGCCCGGCCCGGGTCGGTAGGGGTGGCATGAACACCGGGGAGCTGTTTTTT.

About this clonotype itself: At one end, the junction sequence differs from germline, possibly due to a read error. CDR3 DNA sequence: TGCGCCAGCAGCCCTCGGACGATTTCCTCACAAGAGACCCAGTACTTC. It specifies CASSPRTISSQETQYF. The rearrangement joins TRBV7-8 to TRBJ2-5; D ambiguous. Germline V CDR1 and CDR2: SGHVS, FQNEAQ. The CDR3 covers 16 residues.

At least ten counts were recorded for this clonotype. The rearrangement links TRBV12-3 or TRBV12-4 to TRBJ2-2; 9 nucleotides align to TRBD1. V was clipped by 3 bases and J by 7 bases; unmatched bases: 6. There are 15 residues in the CDR3. The DNA of the CDR3 is TGTGCCAGCAGTTTGAGGACAGGGGTGAGCGGGGAGCTGTTTTTT. Protein: CASSLRTGVSGELFF.

This clonotype was found many times. The chain carries TRBV7-2 and TRBJ1-2; D perhaps matches TRBD1 (5 bases). Deletions cut 5 bases from V and 1 base from J, with 14 bases between. In germline, CDR1 is SGHTA, CDR2 FQGNSA. The CDR3 covers 15 residues. The DNA of the CDR3 is TGTGCCAGCAGCCCTGACATTGGACATAACTATGGCTACACCTTC. Amino acid sequence: CASSPDIGHNYGYTF.

The sample holds many counts of this clonotype. The chain links TRBV6-6 to TRBJ1-5; 10 bases align to TRBD1. Trimming at V came to 0 bases and at J to 4 bases, leaving 12 bases not matched to a gene. The CDR3 sequence is 19 residues long. Germline V gene lookup returns CDR1 MNHNY and CDR2 SVGAGI (reference sequence). CDR3 nucleotides: TGTGCCAGCAGTTACTCTTTTGGCTCGGGACAGGGGAGGAATCAGCCCCAGCATTTT. It yields the protein CASSYSFGSGQGRNQPQHF.

This clonotype was detected ten times or more. The J gene is TRBJ2-7, the V gene TRBV29-1; a weak D match, TRBD1 (5 bases). Trimming took 6 bases from V and 2 from J, leaving 8 bases between them. Germline CDR1 reads SQVTM; CDR2 reads ANQGSEA. This CDR3 has 11 residues. In DNA, the CDR3 is TGCAGCGTAGGGGAAACCTACGAGCAGTACTTC. Its protein product is CSVGETYEQYF.

In its sample, this clonotype was seen a few times. The V and J genes are TRBV7-6 and TRBJ1-1, with D hard to call. V dropped 7 bases and J dropped 0 bases, with 12 bases sitting between them. This CDR3 comprises 14 residues. The germline V gene encodes CDR1 SGHVS and CDR2 FNYEAQ. This chain's CDR3 is CASTLRAVNTEAFF. CDR3 DNA sequence: TGTGCCAGCACCCTACGGGCCGTGAACACTGAAGCTTTCTTT.

The V and J genes are TRBV2 and TRBJ1-4, with 8 positions matching TRBD1. V gave up 3 bases and J gave up 7 bases; unmatched junction bases: 7. The CDR3 length is 15 residues. The germline gives CDR1 SNHLY, CDR2 FYNNEI. The CDR3 loop reads CASSEQRTGSEKLFF. The CDR3 nucleotides are TGTGCCAGCAGTGAGCAACGGACAGGGAGTGAAAAACTGTTTTTT.

This clonotype was recorded many times. The chain uses TRBV9 and TRBJ2-7; 13 bases line up with TRBD2. CDR1 is SGDLS and CDR2 is YYNGEE in the germline V gene. This CDR3 region has 15 residues. V was pared by 4 bases and J by 3 bases, with 4 bases of the junction left unmatched. The CDR3 DNA follows: TGTGCCAGCAGCAAGGGGACTAGCGGGATCTACGAGCAGTACTTC. Translation gives CASSKGTSGIYEQYF.

This chain uses TRBV7-8 with TRBJ2-6, with D uncertain. Germline CDR1 and CDR2: SGHVS and FQNEAQ. Trimming left V 5 bases short and J 2 bases short, with 10 bases between. The CDR3 loop spans 15 amino acids. CDR3 region: CASSIYGPGANVLTF. As DNA, the CDR3 is TGTGCCAGCAGCATATATGGGCCTGGGGCCAACGTCCTGACTTTC.

The J gene is TRBJ2-2, the V gene TRBV29-1; 14 bases fit TRBD2. The germline V gene encodes CDR1 SQVTM and CDR2 ANQGSEA. The CDR3 has 16 residues. J gave up 7 bases and V 3 bases, and 7 bases lay outside the gene matches. Written as DNA, the CDR3 is TGCAGCGTTGACCTGGGGACTAGCGGGAGACACGGGGAGCTGTTTTTT. Translated: CSVDLGTSGRHGELFF.